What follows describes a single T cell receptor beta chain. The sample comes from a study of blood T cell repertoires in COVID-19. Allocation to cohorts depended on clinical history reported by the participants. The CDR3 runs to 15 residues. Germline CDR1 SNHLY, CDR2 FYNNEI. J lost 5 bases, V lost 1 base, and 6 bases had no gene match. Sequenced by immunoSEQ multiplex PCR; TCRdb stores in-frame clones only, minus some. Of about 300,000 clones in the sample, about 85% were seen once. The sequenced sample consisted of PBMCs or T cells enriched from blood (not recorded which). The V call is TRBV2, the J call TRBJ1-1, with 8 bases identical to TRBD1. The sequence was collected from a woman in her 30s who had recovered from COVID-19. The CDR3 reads CASSEDRGIRTEAFF. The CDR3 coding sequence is TGTGCCAGCAGTGAAGACAGGGGGATAAGAACTGAAGCTTTCTTT.